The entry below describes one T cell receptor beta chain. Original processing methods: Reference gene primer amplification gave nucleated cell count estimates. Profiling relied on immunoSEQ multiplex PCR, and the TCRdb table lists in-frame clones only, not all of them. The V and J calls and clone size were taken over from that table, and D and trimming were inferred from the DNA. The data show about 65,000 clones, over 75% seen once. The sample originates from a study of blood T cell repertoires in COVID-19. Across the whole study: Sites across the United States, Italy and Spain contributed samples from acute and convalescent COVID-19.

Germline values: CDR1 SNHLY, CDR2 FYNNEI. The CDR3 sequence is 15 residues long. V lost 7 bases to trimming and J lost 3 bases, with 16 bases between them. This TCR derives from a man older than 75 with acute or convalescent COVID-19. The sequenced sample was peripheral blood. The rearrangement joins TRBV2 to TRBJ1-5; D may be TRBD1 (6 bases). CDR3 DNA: TGTGCCAGCACCGGACAGATCGGGGTCAATCAGCCCCAGCATTTT. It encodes CASTGQIGVNQPQHF. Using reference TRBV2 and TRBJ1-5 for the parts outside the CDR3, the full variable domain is EPEVTQTPSHQVTQMGQEVILRCVPISNHLYFYWYRQILGQKVEFLVSFYNNEISEKSEIFDDQFSVERPDGSNFTLKIRSTKLEDSAMYFCASTGQIGVNQPQHFGDGTRLSIL.